A single sample gave rise to the 25 T cell receptor beta chains below, sequenced in a study of blood T cells in healthy people across ages (dated by TCRdb to the mid-2010s). The protocol used for the library was 5' RACE. The reads were generated on an Illumina HiSeq 2500. A second PCR of about 6 to 11 cycles was run with a J-beta primer mix and a sample-barcoded 5' primer. TCRdb handled the public reads itself, with Q25 trimming in fastp and clone calling in MiXCR, and kept productive beta chains. When rows share a CDR3 protein, they turn into one entry using the most common DNA and genes. Counted in this sample were about 1,600,000 distinct CDR3 sequences; roughly 40% of them appeared once. Of the sample, roughly 7.9% falls within the top ten clones. Material: blood. These TCRs come from a woman younger than 35 in good health.

V is TRBV20-1 and J is TRBJ2-1; D gene ambiguous. Trimming left V 3 bases short and J 0 bases short, with 12 bases between. In germline, CDR1 is DFQATT, CDR2 SNEGSKA (reference sequence). This CDR3 spans 15 amino acids. CDR3: CSASPGLNSYNEQFF. CDR3 nucleotide sequence: TGCAGTGCTAGCCCCGGTTTAAACTCCTACAATGAGCAGTTCTTC.

This clonotype was seen a handful of times. The gene calls are TRBV9 and TRBJ2-2; D possibly matches TRBD1 or TRBD2 (5 bases each). Deletions cut 4 bases from V and 6 bases from J, with 13 bases between. This CDR3 spans 14 amino acids. CDR1 SGDLS and CDR2 YYNGEE come from the germline V gene. CDR3: CASSRGVTAGELFF. For the CDR3, the DNA is TGTGCCAGCAGCCGAGGGGTCACAGCCGGGGAGCTGTTTTTT.

V gene TRBV7-2 combines with J gene TRBJ2-1; D may be TRBD1 or TRBD2 (6 bases each). The CDR3 is 16 amino acids. V was clipped by 5 bases and J by 3 bases, with 17 bases between them. Germline CDR1 and CDR2: SGHTA and FQGNSA. CDR3 coding DNA: TGTGCCAGCAGCCCGGTCGCACAGGGACTCTACAATGAGCAGTTCTTC. This codes for CASSPVAQGLYNEQFF.

Ten or more counts support this clonotype. V and J are TRBV7-2 and TRBJ1-1; D is possibly TRBD1 (6 bases). Trimming shortened V by 8 bases and J by 2 bases, and 21 bases separated the two germline ends. CDR1 is SGHTA, CDR2 FQGNSA, per germline. The CDR3 length is 16 residues. The CDR3 DNA sequence: TGTGCCAGCGGGGGAGGGGGGGGATTGGCAAACACTGAAGCTTTCTTT. This encodes CASGGGGGLANTEAFF. The full variable domain, in which reference TRBV7-2 and TRBJ1-1 provide the parts outside the CDR3, is GAGVSQSPSNKVTEKGKDVELRCDPISGHTALYWYRQSLGQGLEFLIYFQGNSAPDKSGLPSDRFSAERTGGSVSTLTIQRTQQEDSAVYLCASGGGGGLANTEAFFGQGTRLTVV.

The gene calls are TRBV20-1 and TRBJ1-5, with 8 bases aligning to TRBD1. Germline V gene data show CDR1 as DFQATT and CDR2 as SNEGSKA (reference sequence). The CDR3 runs to 15 residues. The ends lost 5 bases at V and 3 bases at J; junction bases unmatched: 9. The CDR3 sequence: CSAPQRQGNNQPQHF. The CDR3 DNA reads TGCAGTGCTCCACAGCGACAGGGGAACAATCAGCCCCAGCATTTT.

The rearrangement uses TRBV14 and TRBJ1-4; TRBD1 agrees at 9 bases. The CDR3 has 15 residues. With 7 bases clipped from V and 8 bases from J, the junction kept 11 bases outside the gene matches. Germline V CDR1 and CDR2: SGHDN, FVKESK. The CDR3 is CASTRVQGAREKLFF. CDR3 in DNA: TGTGCCAGCACCCGAGTACAGGGGGCGCGGGAAAAACTGTTTTTT.

This clonotype was seen more than once but under ten times. This chain connects TRBV12-3 or TRBV12-4 to TRBJ1-6; D gene uncertain. Trimming pared 5 bases from V and 0 bases from J, leaving 8 bases between. The CDR3 has 15 residues. The CDR3 sequence is CASSNSRSYNSPLHF. As DNA, the CDR3 is TGTGCCAGCAGTAACAGCCGCTCCTATAATTCACCCCTCCACTTT.

The chain uses TRBV7-2 and TRBJ2-7; tentative D call: TRBD2 (5 bases). The CDR3 is 14 amino acids. With 4 bases removed from V and 2 bases from J, the gap between germline ends came to 12 bases. The germline CDR1 and CDR2 sequences are SGHTA and FQGNSA. CDR3 nucleotide sequence: TGTGCCAGCAGCTCCCTGGACTGGGCCTACGAGCAGTACTTC. It yields the protein CASSSLDWAYEQYF.

This chain links TRBV14 with TRBJ1-2; the D is unclear. Trimming removed 4 bases at V and 4 bases at J, with 13 bases between. The V gene's germline CDR1 is SGHDN and CDR2 FVKESK. This CDR3 comprises 14 residues. The CDR3, as DNA: TGTGCCAGCAGCCGCAGGTCTGAAGCCTATGGCTACACCTTC. Translating gives CASSRRSEAYGYTF.

Regarding this clonotype: This may stem from a read error, because a much larger clone lies one nucleotide away. The CDR3 spells CASRYYTDTQYF. The CDR3 nucleotides are TGTGCCAGCAGGTACTACACAGATACGCAGTATTTT. This chain joins TRBV6-2 or TRBV6-3 and TRBJ2-3; D gene unclear. Germline V gene sequence: CDR1 MNHEY, CDR2 SVGEGT. This CDR3 region has 12 residues.

The genes are TRBV15 and TRBJ2-5, with 12 bases matching TRBD2. The V gene's germline CDR1 is LNHNV and CDR2 YYDKDF (reference sequence). V trimming: 4 bases; J trimming: 7 bases; junction bases outside the gene matches: 19. This CDR3 has 19 amino acids. CDR3 sequence (DNA): TGTGCCACCAGCACAAGGGAGACTAGCGGGAGAGGGATGCATAGGACCCAGTACTTC. Translation: CATSTRETSGRGMHRTQYF.

V and J are TRBV7-6 and TRBJ2-5; perhaps TRBD1 as D (5 bases). V was trimmed by 5 bases and J by 3 bases, leaving 19 bases between them. The length of the CDR3 is 16 residues. Germline-derived CDR1 and CDR2 are SGHVS and FNYEAQ. The CDR3 region has the DNA TGTGCCAGCAGCCCCAGCCGGAACAGGATTAAAGAGACCCAGTACTTC. This translates into CASSPSRNRIKETQYF.

The rearrangement uses TRBV29-1 and TRBJ2-5; D perhaps matches TRBD1 (5 bases). Trimming pared 7 bases from V and 1 base from J, leaving 10 bases between. CDR1 is SQVTM, CDR2 ANQGSEA, per germline. This CDR3 has 12 residues. The CDR3 loop reads CSADSSQETQYF. The DNA of the CDR3 is TGCAGCGCTGACAGTTCCCAAGAGACCCAGTACTTC.

V and J are TRBV5-1 and TRBJ1-3, with TRBD1 identical over 8 bases. Germline V gives CDR1 SGHRS, CDR2 YFSETQ. J gave up 3 bases and V 0 bases, and 2 bases lay outside the gene matches. The CDR3 has 15 residues. This CDR3 reads CASSLGTGFGNTIYF. In nucleotides, the CDR3 is TGCGCCAGCAGCTTGGGGACAGGGTTTGGAAACACCATATATTTT.

The sample holds a few counts of this clonotype. The chain is built from TRBV27 and TRBJ2-7; TRBD2 might be the D (5 bases). Trimming pared 0 bases from V and 7 bases from J, leaving 16 bases between. The CDR3 runs to 15 residues. Looked up from germline, CDR1 is MNHEY and CDR2 is SMNVEV (reference sequence). The CDR3 DNA follows: TGTGCCAGCAGTTTATCGGAAACTAGTTCTAGGGAGCAGTACTTC. Amino acid sequence: CASSLSETSSREQYF.

This clonotype was seen more than once but under ten times. V usage is TRBV2 and J usage is TRBJ1-2; 8 bases match TRBD1. Germline assignment: CDR1 SNHLY and CDR2 FYNNEI. This CDR3 has 13 residues. The junction had 8 bases not matched to a gene; V was cut back by 10 bases and J by 4 bases. The CDR3 DNA sequence: TGTGCCACCCTGGGACAGGTATTCTATGGCTACACCTTC. Translated: CATLGQVFYGYTF.

This chain uses TRBV25-1 with TRBJ2-3, with TRBD2 matching 8 bases. Germline V CDR1 and CDR2: MGHDK, SYGVNS. This CDR3 region has 12 residues. Trimming cost V 7 bases and J 8 bases; bases outside gene matches: 5. The CDR3 protein is CASTNLAGTQYF. CDR3 coding DNA: TGTGCCAGCACCAATCTAGCGGGTACGCAGTATTTT.

This clonotype was seen a few times. The CDR3 nucleotides read TGCAGTGCTGTAGGACTAGCGGGAGTAGTATTCGAGCAGTACTTC. It specifies CSAVGLAGVVFEQYF. The J gene is TRBJ2-7, the V gene TRBV20-1; TRBD2 matches 13 bases. The CDR3 consists of 15 residues. Germline V gene lookup returns CDR1 DFQATT and CDR2 SNEGSKA (reference sequence). Trimming removed 5 bases from V and 6 bases from J; junction bases left unmatched: 10.

This chain links TRBV5-1 with TRBJ2-7; 11 bases map to TRBD1. The V segment lost 7 bases and the J segment 5 bases; nucleotides outside the gene matches: 8. This CDR3 has 14 amino acids. The V gene's germline CDR1 is SGHRS and CDR2 YFSETQ. The DNA of the CDR3 is TGCGCCAGCCGCACGGGACAGGGGGTCAACGAGCAGTACTTC. It codes for CASRTGQGVNEQYF.

This sequence joins TRBV20-1 and TRBJ2-1; 11 nucleotides line up with TRBD2. V trimming: 4 bases; J trimming: 3 bases; junction bases outside the gene matches: 8. This CDR3 has 16 amino acids. The germline CDR1 and CDR2 sequences are DFQATT and SNEGSKA (reference sequence). Written as DNA, the CDR3 is TGCAGTGCTACTAACCTAGCGGGAGGAAACTACAATGAGCAGTTCTTC. Translation: CSATNLAGGNYNEQFF.

There are a few counts of this clonotype. V and J are TRBV29-1 and TRBJ2-1; weak D call: TRBD1 (6 bases). Germline CDR1 SQVTM, CDR2 ANQGSEA. V lost 2 bases, J lost 2 bases, and 10 bases lay in between. The CDR3 totals 14 residues. The CDR3 region is CSVERTEAYNEQFF. The CDR3 region has the DNA TGCAGCGTTGAAAGGACAGAGGCCTACAATGAGCAGTTCTTC.

This chain joins TRBV28 and TRBJ2-5; D tentatively fits TRBD1 or TRBD2 (5 bases each). The length of the CDR3 is 14 residues. Per the germline V gene, CDR1 is MDHEN and CDR2 is SYDVKM. Trimming left V 6 bases short and J 5 bases short, with 16 bases between. This CDR3 is CASSRGWVGETQYF. Here the CDR3 DNA reads TGTGCCAGCAGCCGGGGCTGGGTAGGGGAGACCCAGTACTTC.

This chain uses TRBV6-5 with TRBJ1-6; perhaps TRBD1 as D (6 bases). Trimming removed 7 bases from V and 6 bases from J, with 13 bases in between. The CDR3 has 14 amino acids. CDR1 MNHEY and CDR2 SVGAGI come from the germline V gene. CDR3 residues: CASTSRRGNSPLHF. As DNA, the CDR3 is TGTGCCAGCACTTCCCGCAGGGGTAATTCACCCCTCCACTTT.

V gene TRBV7-9 combines with J gene TRBJ2-1; D perhaps matches TRBD2 (5 bases). The germline V gene encodes CDR1 SEHNR and CDR2 FQNEAQ (reference sequence). This CDR3 spans 17 amino acids. V was shortened by 2 bases and J by 15 bases, with 29 bases between the two germline ends. The DNA of the CDR3 is TGTGCCAGCAGCTTAATTGGTGAGGGAAACGATGGACCCAACTGGTTCTTC. Translated, it gives CASSLIGEGNDGPNWFF.

CDR3 region: CASSQDRTQGYEKLFF. The CDR3 DNA sequence: TGTGCCAGCAGCCAAGATAGGACTCAGGGGTATGAAAAACTGTTTTTT. V and J are TRBV4-2 and TRBJ1-4; D perhaps matches TRBD1 (6 bases). The germline gives CDR1 LGHNA, CDR2 YNFKEQ. The CDR3 has 16 residues. V lost 0 bases, J lost 6 bases, and 14 bases lay in between.